The next 22 T cell receptor beta chains were all read from a single sample in a study of blood T cell repertoires in COVID-19. TCRdb keeps only in-frame clones here, not all; method: immunoSEQ multiplex PCR. The sample includes 150,000 to 200,000 clones, 85% to 95% of them seen just once. The source material was peripheral blood. The receptors were sampled from a woman aged 60-75 years with COVID-19, enrolled during active disease.

The genes are TRBV3-1 (or the pseudogene TRBV3-2) and TRBJ2-5; a possible D gene is TRBD1 (7 bases). The CDR3 has 16 amino acids. Trimming removed 1 base from V and 2 bases from J, with 14 bases in between. The V gene's germline CDR1 is LGHDT and CDR2 YNNKEL (reference sequence). CDR3 in DNA: TGTGCCAGCAGCCAAGGGGTACAGGGGAGGCAAGAGACCCAGTACTTC. Amino acids: CASSQGVQGRQETQYF.

The CDR3 here is CASSPFFSGANVLTF. For the CDR3, the DNA is TGTGCCAGCTCACCGTTCTTCTCTGGGGCCAACGTCCTGACTTTC. The chain employs TRBV18 and TRBJ2-6; D ambiguous. Germline values: CDR1 KGHSH, CDR2 LQKENI. The length of the CDR3 is 15 residues. V was clipped by 3 bases and J by 0 bases, with 6 bases between them.

The chain is built from TRBV7-9 and TRBJ1-1; TRBD1 agrees at 8 bases. The CDR3 runs to 16 residues. Trimming at V came to 5 bases and at J to 1 base, leaving 9 bases not matched to a gene. Germline V gene lookup returns CDR1 SEHNR and CDR2 FQNEAQ (reference sequence). The CDR3, as DNA: TGTGCCAGCAGCCCTGAGGCGCAGGGGGCGAACACTGAAGCTTTCTTT. It specifies CASSPEAQGANTEAFF.

V usage is TRBV6-5 and J usage is TRBJ2-1; D is unclear. The CDR3 totals 11 residues. Germline V gene sequence: CDR1 MNHEY, CDR2 SVGAGI. The V end lost 6 bases, the J end lost 10 bases, and 10 bases lay between the germline ends. In DNA form, the CDR3 reads TGTGCCAGCAGACATGCCCAAGAGCAGTTCTTC. Translation: CASRHAQEQFF.

This chain joins TRBV11-3 and TRBJ2-2; D is perhaps TRBD1 (6 bases). The CDR3 consists of 14 residues. Germline CDR1 is SGHNT and CDR2 is YENEEA. Between the trimmed V and J ends, which lost 4 bases and 6 bases, there was a span of 12 bases. CDR3 protein: CASSSGGPPGELFF. As DNA, the CDR3 is TGTGCCAGCAGCTCTGGGGGCCCCCCCGGGGAGCTGTTTTTT.

The V call is TRBV14, the J call TRBJ1-4, with 8 bases that match TRBD1. The CDR3 is 17 residues long. In germline, CDR1 is SGHDN, CDR2 FVKESK. V shed 1 base and J 8 bases; nucleotides not matched to a gene: 12. CDR3 residues: CASSQVYRARGREKLFF. For the CDR3, the DNA is TGTGCCAGCAGCCAAGTATATCGGGCCAGGGGGCGAGAAAAACTGTTTTTT.

The J gene is TRBJ1-4, the V gene TRBV7-2, with TRBD1 identical over 8 bases. Germline V gene sequence: CDR1 SGHTA, CDR2 FQGNSA. J lost 7 bases, V lost 5 bases, and 9 bases had no gene match. CDR3 length: 15 amino acids. CDR3 region: CASSPQGARGEKLFF. The CDR3 DNA reads TGTGCCAGCAGCCCCCAGGGGGCGCGTGGTGAAAAACTGTTTTTT.

The rearrangement uses TRBV30 and TRBJ1-2, with D possibly being TRBD1 (6 bases). The CDR3 length is 13 residues. V gave up 0 bases and J gave up 8 bases, with 13 bases separating them. Germline CDR1 reads GTSNPN; CDR2 reads SVGIG (reference sequence). CDR3: CAWSVGQGNGYTF. CDR3 sequence (DNA): TGTGCCTGGAGTGTAGGCCAGGGGAACGGCTACACCTTC.

This clone was recorded only once. The V and J genes are TRBV9 and TRBJ1-5; D possibly corresponds to TRBD1 (5 bases). The germline CDR1 and CDR2 sequences are SGDLS and YYNGEE. The CDR3 covers 15 residues. The germline V and J ends were trimmed by 0 bases and 4 bases, with 11 bases remaining between them. This CDR3 reads CASSVGGTGNQPQHF. For the CDR3, the DNA is TGTGCCAGCAGCGTAGGGGGGACTGGGAATCAGCCCCAGCATTTT.

This chain links TRBV5-5 with TRBJ1-6, with 7 bases that match TRBD1. The CDR3 has 16 residues. Germline V lookup: CDR1 SGHKS, CDR2 YYEKEE (reference sequence). The V and J ends lost 1 base and 6 bases, in that order; junction bases with no gene match: 7. The CDR3 region is CASSLNVQGSNSPLHF. CDR3 coding DNA: TGTGCCAGCAGCTTGAACGTACAGGGGTCTAATTCACCCCTCCACTTT.

This clone was counted a single time. The genes are TRBV5-4 and TRBJ1-2; D remains ambiguous. Trimming removed 0 bases from V and 0 bases from J, with 6 bases in between. The CDR3 sequence is 14 residues long. The germline V gene encodes CDR1 SGHNT and CDR2 YYREEE (reference sequence). In DNA, the CDR3 is TGTGCCAGCAGCTTGGGCGGGTCTAACTATGGCTACACCTTC. Translating gives CASSLGGSNYGYTF. Combining the CDR3 with reference TRBV5-4 and TRBJ1-2 gives the whole variable domain ETGVTQSPTHLIKTRGQQVTLRCSSQSGHNTVSWYQQALGQGPQFIFQYYREEENGRGNFPPRFSGLQFPNYSSELNVNALELDDSALYLCASSLGGSNYGYTFGSGTRLTVV.

The chain is built from TRBV25-1 and TRBJ2-3; D remains unclear. CDR1 is MGHDK and CDR2 is SYGVNS in the germline V gene. The CDR3 loop spans 15 amino acids. V was cut by 3 bases and J by 3 bases, with 13 bases left in between. The CDR3 DNA is TGTGCCAGCAGTGACTATACTGTCCGGACAGATACGCAGTATTTT. This gives the protein CASSDYTVRTDTQYF. Based on the CDR3 plus reference TRBV25-1 and TRBJ2-3, the full variable domain is EADIYQTPRYLVIGTGKKITLECSQTMGHDKMYWYQQDPGMELHLIHYSYGVNSTEKGDLSSESTVSRIRTEHFPLTLESARPSHTSQYLCASSDYTVRTDTQYFGPGTRLTVL.

This sequence joins TRBV7-3 and TRBJ1-2; TRBD1 might be the D (5 bases). The V and J ends lost 3 bases and 8 bases respectively, with 16 bases between them. The CDR3 contains 14 residues. The germline CDR1 and CDR2 sequences are SGHTA and FQGTGA. CDR3 amino acids: CASSFQGGVEGYTF. CDR3 sequence (DNA): TGTGCCAGCAGCTTCCAGGGAGGGGTGGAAGGCTACACCTTC.

This chain's CDR3 is CASSFTGPYYSGNTIYF. The DNA for the CDR3 is TGCGCCAGCAGCTTTACGGGTCCCTATTACTCTGGAAACACCATATATTTT. The chain combines TRBV5-1 with TRBJ1-3; the D is unclear. This CDR3 spans 17 amino acids. V lost 2 bases, J lost 0 bases, and 15 bases lay in between. Germline-derived CDR1 and CDR2 are SGHRS and YFSETQ.

This clone appeared once. This chain joins TRBV9 and TRBJ1-3, with D perhaps matching TRBD1 (5 bases). The CDR3 has 17 amino acids. Trimming removed 0 bases at V and 4 bases at J, with 17 bases between. Germline V CDR1 and CDR2: SGDLS, YYNGEE. The CDR3 region is CASSVGDSRRFGNTIYF. CDR3 coding DNA: TGTGCCAGCAGCGTAGGGGACTCGAGGCGTTTCGGAAACACCATATATTTT.

The chain has TRBV6-2 or TRBV6-3 and TRBJ2-2; a weak D match, TRBD2 (6 bases). V shed 7 bases and J shed 7 bases, with 16 bases lying between them. The CDR3 length is 14 residues. Per germline, CDR1 MNHEY and CDR2 SVGEGT. The chain's CDR3 is CASNPAGRVGELFF. For the CDR3, the DNA is TGTGCCAGCAACCCTGCGGGACGCGTCGGGGAGCTGTTTTTT.

The rearrangement links TRBV5-4 to TRBJ1-2, with D possibly matching TRBD1 (5 bases). Germline CDR1 SGHNT, CDR2 YYREEE (reference sequence). V gave up 3 bases and J gave up 3 bases, with 9 bases separating them. The CDR3 runs 13 residues. DNA for the CDR3: TGTGCCAGCAGCTCGCGGGGGGACTATGGCTACACCTTC. Translated, it gives CASSSRGDYGYTF.

This clone showed up just once. J is TRBJ2-7 and V is TRBV5-4; 7 nucleotides line up with TRBD1. Germline V lookup: CDR1 SGHNT, CDR2 YYREEE (reference sequence). J lost 3 bases, V lost 0 bases, and 15 bases had no gene match. CDR3 length equals 18 residues. DNA of the CDR3: TGTGCCAGCAGCTTGGGGGTGGGAACAGGGGCGATTAGCTACGAGCAGTACTTC. Translating gives CASSLGVGTGAISYEQYF.

The V call is TRBV10-1, the J call TRBJ2-2, with D tentatively TRBD1 (6 bases). Germline CDR1 WNHNN, CDR2 SYGVQD (reference sequence). The CDR3 contains 13 residues. The V and J ends lost 10 bases and 5 bases respectively, with 14 bases between them. The CDR3 coding sequence is TGCGCCATCCCACAGGGAGCTACCGGGGAGCTGTTTTTT. This translates into CAIPQGATGELFF.

This clone came up once. This rearrangement joins TRBV6-1 to TRBJ2-7, with TRBD2 matching over 7 bases. The CDR3 extends over 15 amino acids. V shed 2 bases and J 2 bases; nucleotides not matched to a gene: 6. CDR1 MNHNS and CDR2 SASEGT come from the germline V gene. CDR3 sequence (DNA): TGTGCCAGCAGTGAATGGGAGGGATTGACCTACGAGCAGTACTTC. It codes for CASSEWEGLTYEQYF.

V and J are TRBV7-9 and TRBJ1-5; 8 positions agree with TRBD1. The CDR3 spans 14 residues. Germline CDR1 is SEHNR and CDR2 is FQNEAQ (reference sequence). Trimming took 5 bases from V and 7 from J; bases not matched to a gene: 7. This CDR3 reads CASSLGQGLQPQHF. Written as DNA, the CDR3 is TGTGCCAGCAGCCTAGGACAGGGTCTCCAGCCCCAGCATTTT.

The CDR3 sequence: CASSYPDKSGYTF. The CDR3 bases are TGTGCCAGCAGCTACCCGGACAAATCGGGCTACACCTTC. This chain uses TRBV11-1 with TRBJ1-2, with D possibly being TRBD1 (5 bases). CDR3 length: 13 amino acids. V lost 4 bases to trimming and J lost 8 bases, with 14 bases between them. CDR1 and CDR2 (germline): SGHAT, FQDESV (reference sequence).